The 27 T cell receptor beta chains below come from one sample, sequenced in a study of T cell repertoires in cytomegalovirus infection. These TCRs' antigens remain unknown. TCRdb reprocessed the reads via MiXCR and lists one record per CDR3 protein. The data show around 95,000 distinct CDR3 sequences, over 25% seen once. Sequenced here: CD8+ T cells from cultured PBMCs, sampled from culture after CMV antigen stimulation. These receptors were taken from a human donor in good health (CMV status not recorded). Some clones in this sample may be carry-over from other donors' samples.

The chain uses TRBV18 and TRBJ1-1, with D unresolved. The germline V gene encodes CDR1 KGHSH and CDR2 LQKENI. V lost 3 bases and J 1 base, leaving 12 bases between the germline ends. This CDR3 region has 15 residues. CDR3 loop: CASSPEGEPNTEAFF. CDR3 bases: TGTGCCAGCTCACCCGAAGGCGAACCGAACACTGAAGCTTTCTTT.

This clonotype was observed once. The J gene is TRBJ1-5, the V gene TRBV2; no clear D gene. CDR3 length equals 13 residues. Trimming took off 8 bases at V and 5 bases at J, with 13 bases between the two ends. CDR1 SNHLY and CDR2 FYNNEI come from the germline V gene. CDR3 amino acids: CASAEWGDQPQHF. CDR3 bases: TGTGCCAGCGCAGAGTGGGGAGATCAGCCCCAGCATTTT.

This clonotype has at least ten counts. The V call is TRBV7-9, the J call TRBJ2-1; 10 nucleotides match TRBD2. Trimming removed 5 bases from V and 8 bases from J; junction bases left unmatched: 6. The CDR3 loop spans 14 amino acids. Germline lookup yields CDR1 SEHNR and CDR2 FQNEAQ (reference sequence). CDR3 region: CASSLSGGVYEQFF. CDR3 DNA: TGTGCCAGCAGCCTAAGCGGGGGGGTCTATGAGCAGTTCTTC.

V gene TRBV6-6 combines with J gene TRBJ2-1; D unresolved. In germline, CDR1 is MNHNY, CDR2 SVGAGI (reference sequence). The CDR3 has 14 residues. Trimming shortened V by 3 bases and J by 2 bases, and 8 bases separated the two germline ends. CDR3 in amino acids: CASSYGRTYNEQFF. DNA of the CDR3: TGTGCCAGCAGTTATGGAAGGACCTACAATGAGCAGTTCTTC.

This clonotype was seen more than once but under ten times. The chain recombines TRBV29-1 with TRBJ1-2; D remains ambiguous. V gave up 0 bases and J gave up 0 bases, with 2 bases separating them. The CDR3 totals 12 residues. Germline V CDR1 and CDR2: SQVTM, ANQGSEA. The CDR3 is CSVEDSNYGYTF. The CDR3 region has the DNA TGCAGCGTTGAAGATTCTAACTATGGCTACACCTTC.

This chain connects TRBV4-1 to TRBJ2-5; D not resolved. V was trimmed by 1 base and J by 3 bases, leaving 6 bases between them. Germline-derived CDR1 and CDR2 are MGHRA and YSYEKL. The CDR3 is 13 amino acids. The CDR3, as DNA: TGCGCCAGCAGCCAAGTTATCGAAGAGACCCAGTACTTC. It translates to CASSQVIEETQYF.

This clonotype was picked up many times. The chain links TRBV7-2 to TRBJ1-5; D may be TRBD1 (6 bases). Per germline, CDR1 SGHTA and CDR2 FQGNSA. The CDR3 is 15 residues long. V dropped 5 bases and J dropped 6 bases, with 17 bases sitting between them. CDR3 sequence: CASSPSGVVFQPQHF. The CDR3 coding sequence is TGTGCCAGCAGCCCCTCAGGGGTGGTCTTTCAGCCCCAGCATTTT.

The V gene is TRBV2, the J gene TRBJ2-1; the D gene is possibly TRBD1 (5 bases). Deletions cut 3 bases from V and 5 bases from J, with 14 bases between. The CDR3 has 15 residues. Germline CDR1 is SNHLY and CDR2 is FYNNEI. The CDR3 DNA reads TGTGCCAGCAGTGAGAGGTTGGACACGAACAATGAGCAGTTCTTC. It yields the protein CASSERLDTNNEQFF.

The chain combines TRBV3-1 with TRBJ2-1; D unresolved. V dropped 1 base and J dropped 8 bases, with 9 bases sitting between them. Germline V lookup: CDR1 LGHDT, CDR2 YNNKEL (reference sequence). CDR3 length: 13 amino acids. The CDR3 spells CASSQARPDEQFF. CDR3 nucleotide sequence: TGTGCCAGCAGCCAAGCAAGGCCCGATGAGCAGTTCTTC.

The V call is TRBV5-4, the J call TRBJ2-7, with 14 nucleotides matching TRBD2. Germline-derived CDR1 and CDR2 are SGHNT and YYREEE (reference sequence). The CDR3 totals 17 residues. V shed 4 bases, J shed 5 bases, and the junction held 11 bases outside the gene matches. The CDR3 here is CASSLLPGTSGGNEQYF. CDR3 bases: TGTGCCAGCAGCCTTTTACCCGGGACTAGCGGGGGAAACGAGCAGTACTTC.

V is TRBV20-1 and J is TRBJ2-5, with unresolved D. This CDR3 has 14 residues. Germline V gene data show CDR1 as DFQATT and CDR2 as SNEGSKA (reference sequence). The V and J ends lost 1 base and 4 bases respectively, with 13 bases between them. For the CDR3, the DNA is TGCAGTGCTAGAGCAGGCTCCTCGCGAGAGACCCAGTACTTC. It codes for CSARAGSSRETQYF.

This sequence joins TRBV19 and TRBJ2-5, with 8 bases matching TRBD1. The CDR3 length is 15 residues. V gave up 5 bases and J gave up 5 bases; unmatched junction bases: 10. Germline V gene lookup returns CDR1 LNHDA and CDR2 SQIVND (reference sequence). The CDR3 DNA sequence: TGTGCCAGTAGTGGCTGGACAGGGAGAATGGAGACCCAGTACTTC. Amino acid sequence: CASSGWTGRMETQYF.

The rearrangement joins TRBV2 to TRBJ2-3, with TRBD1 matching over 7 bases. In germline, CDR1 is SNHLY, CDR2 FYNNEI. The CDR3 consists of 15 residues. The trim removed 7 bases at V and 4 bases at J, leaving 11 bases unmatched. The CDR3 coding sequence is TGTGCCAGCACAACAGGGGCTGTAGTCGCAGATACGCAGTATTTT. It yields the protein CASTTGAVVADTQYF.

This clonotype was observed many times. The V and J genes are TRBV7-9 and TRBJ2-5; D is tentatively TRBD1 or TRBD2 (5 bases each). V was trimmed by 1 base and J by 4 bases, leaving 13 bases between them. CDR1 and CDR2 from the germline V gene are SEHNR and FQNEAQ (reference sequence). CDR3 size: 15 residues. The DNA for the CDR3 is TGTGCCAGCAGCTTAGGGGGGTTTGGCGCAGAGACCCAGTACTTC. Its protein product is CASSLGGFGAETQYF.

The V call is TRBV12-3 or TRBV12-4, the J call TRBJ2-3; tentatively, D is TRBD1 (6 bases). V lost 7 bases and J lost 4, with 18 bases in between. This CDR3 contains 15 residues. The CDR3 DNA is TGTGCCAGCACCCCCCTGAGGGGGTTCGCAGATACGCAGTATTTT. Translation: CASTPLRGFADTQYF.

The chain uses TRBV11-2 and TRBJ2-1, with TRBD1 as a possible D gene (6 bases). The CDR3 is 14 amino acids. V dropped 7 bases and J dropped 5 bases, with 15 bases sitting between them. Germline V lookup: CDR1 SGHAT, CDR2 FQNNGV. The CDR3 sequence is CASNPEQGHNEQFF. The CDR3 bases are TGTGCCAGCAACCCCGAACAGGGACACAATGAGCAGTTCTTC.

The V gene is TRBV7-2, the J gene TRBJ2-5; D gene uncertain. CDR1 and CDR2 (germline): SGHTA, FQGNSA. CDR3 size: 14 residues. The ends were cut back, 0 bases at V and 5 bases at J, with 10 bases in the middle. CDR3 DNA sequence: TGTGCCAGCAGCTTAGCGCATCGCCGGGAGACCCAGTACTTC. It yields the protein CASSLAHRRETQYF.

This clonotype appeared a few times. The chain recombines TRBV7-9 with TRBJ2-1; 9 bases fit TRBD2. The germline V gene encodes CDR1 SEHNR and CDR2 FQNEAQ (reference sequence). The CDR3 consists of 15 residues. V shed 1 base and J 2 bases; nucleotides not matched to a gene: 0. The DNA for the CDR3 is TGTGCCAGCAGCTTAGGCGGGGGGGCCTACAATGAGCAGTTCTTC. This encodes CASSLGGGAYNEQFF.

This clonotype occurred many times. The chain combines TRBV24-1 with TRBJ2-1; 9 nucleotides align to TRBD1. V was clipped by 3 bases and J by 9 bases; unmatched bases: 8. CDR1 is KGHDR, CDR2 SFDVKD, per germline. The CDR3 spans 15 residues. CDR3 in amino acids: CATSDPGQGTGEQFF. CDR3 bases: TGTGCCACCAGTGATCCGGGACAGGGTACCGGTGAGCAGTTCTTC.

This sequence joins TRBV7-9 and TRBJ2-5; 11 nucleotides match TRBD2. This CDR3 contains 20 residues. The V gene end was trimmed by 5 bases and the J gene end by 7 bases; junction bases not matched to a gene: 24. Germline values: CDR1 SEHNR, CDR2 FQNEAQ (reference sequence). The CDR3 sequence is CASSGLPGLQTSGAPGTQYF. In nucleotides, the CDR3 is TGTGCCAGCAGCGGGCTCCCGGGACTCCAGACTAGCGGGGCGCCGGGGACCCAGTACTTC.

CDR3 protein: CSVEDRVPGAIYYEQYF. The CDR3 nucleotides read TGCAGCGTTGAAGATCGGGTCCCCGGGGCGATTTACTACGAGCAGTACTTC. The V gene is TRBV29-1, the J gene TRBJ2-7; tentatively, D is TRBD1 or TRBD2 (5 bases each). V lost 0 bases to trimming and J lost 3 bases, with 21 bases between them. The CDR3 is 17 amino acids. Per the germline V gene, CDR1 is SQVTM and CDR2 is ANQGSEA.

The chain carries TRBV7-4 and TRBJ2-1; a possible D gene is TRBD2 (7 bases). Trimming cost V 5 bases and J 0 bases, with 35 bases left between them. Germline V CDR1 and CDR2: SGHVT, SQSDAQ. The CDR3 consists of 23 residues. The CDR3 DNA follows: TGTGCCAGCAGCCCCCGGGACTCGCGGAGGGGGAAAAAGCGGGAAAGCTCCTACAATGAGCAGTTCTTC. This codes for CASSPRDSRRGKKRESSYNEQFF.

The chain joins TRBV27 to TRBJ1-1; 7 bases map to TRBD1. The CDR3 totals 12 residues. CDR1 is MNHEY and CDR2 is SMNVEV in the germline V gene (reference sequence). The ends lost 6 bases at V and 7 bases at J; junction bases unmatched: 5. The DNA for the CDR3 is TGTGCCAGCAGGAACAGGGGTGGTGAAGCTTTCTTT. This codes for CASRNRGGEAFF.

Details on this clonotype: One base away lies a much larger clone, so this may be a sequencing read error. The chain combines TRBV7-2 with TRBJ2-1; 7 bases map to TRBD2. The germline gives CDR1 SGHTA, CDR2 FQGNSA. With 3 bases clipped from V and 3 bases from J, the junction kept 8 bases outside the gene matches. The CDR3 spans 16 residues. CDR3 in DNA: TGTGCCAGCAGCTTGCTAGTGGGGGGGGTCTACAATGAGCAGTTCTTC. It is translated as CASSLLVGGVYNEQFF.

This clonotype was seen many times. The chain is built from TRBV7-2 and TRBJ1-1; possibly TRBD1 for D (5 bases). This CDR3 region has 14 residues. The germline V and J ends were trimmed by 0 bases and 5 bases, with 10 bases remaining between them. CDR1 SGHTA and CDR2 FQGNSA come from the germline V gene. CDR3 coding DNA: TGTGCCAGCAGCTTAGCGGGGCAGGGAACTGAAGCTTTCTTT. It specifies CASSLAGQGTEAFF.

The chain links TRBV15 to TRBJ2-2, with TRBD2 identical over 7 bases. Germline V CDR1 and CDR2: LNHNV, YYDKDF (reference sequence). V lost 8 bases and J lost 8; bases outside the gene matches: 17. The CDR3 runs 16 residues. The CDR3 DNA reads as TGTGCCACCCGCGGCGAGCGGGGAACCGGGTGGGGGGAGCTGTTTTTT. This encodes CATRGERGTGWGELFF.

The chain links TRBV29-1 to TRBJ2-5; 13 positions agree with TRBD2. With 8 bases clipped from V and 5 bases from J, the junction kept 11 bases outside the gene matches. The CDR3 sequence is 15 residues long. Germline assignment: CDR1 SQVTM and CDR2 ANQGSEA. The CDR3 here is CSLTSGGAWEETQYF. CDR3 bases: TGCAGCCTTACTAGCGGGGGGGCCTGGGAGGAGACCCAGTACTTC.